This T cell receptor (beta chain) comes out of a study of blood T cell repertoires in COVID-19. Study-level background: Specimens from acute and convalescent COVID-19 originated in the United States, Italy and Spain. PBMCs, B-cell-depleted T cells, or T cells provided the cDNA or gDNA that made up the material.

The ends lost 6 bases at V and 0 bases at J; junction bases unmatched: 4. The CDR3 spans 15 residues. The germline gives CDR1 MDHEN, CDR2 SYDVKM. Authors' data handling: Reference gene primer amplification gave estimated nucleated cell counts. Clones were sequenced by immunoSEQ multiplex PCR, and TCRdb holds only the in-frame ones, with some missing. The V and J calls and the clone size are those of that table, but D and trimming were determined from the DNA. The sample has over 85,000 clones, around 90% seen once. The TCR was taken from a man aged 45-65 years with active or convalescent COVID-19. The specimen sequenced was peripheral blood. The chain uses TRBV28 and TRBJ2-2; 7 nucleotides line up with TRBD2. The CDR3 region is CASRSGGTNTGELFF. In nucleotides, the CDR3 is TGTGCCAGCAGGTCCGGGGGGACGAACACCGGGGAGCTGTTTTTT.